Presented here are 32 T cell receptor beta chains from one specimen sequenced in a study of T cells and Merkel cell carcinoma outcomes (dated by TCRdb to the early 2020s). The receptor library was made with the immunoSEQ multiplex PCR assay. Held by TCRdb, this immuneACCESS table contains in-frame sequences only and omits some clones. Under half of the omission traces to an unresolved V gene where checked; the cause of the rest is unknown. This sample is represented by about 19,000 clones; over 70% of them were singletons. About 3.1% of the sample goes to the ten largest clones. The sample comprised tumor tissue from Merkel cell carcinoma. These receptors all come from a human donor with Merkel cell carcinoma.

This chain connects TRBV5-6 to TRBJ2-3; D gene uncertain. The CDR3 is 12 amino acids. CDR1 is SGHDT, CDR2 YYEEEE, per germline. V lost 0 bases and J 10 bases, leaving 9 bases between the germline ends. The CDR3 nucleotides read TGTGCCAGCAGCTTGGGCACAGCGTCGCAGTATTTT. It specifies CASSLGTASQYF.

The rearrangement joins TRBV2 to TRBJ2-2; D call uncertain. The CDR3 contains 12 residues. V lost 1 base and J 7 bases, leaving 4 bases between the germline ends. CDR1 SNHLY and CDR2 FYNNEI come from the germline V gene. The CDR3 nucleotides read TGTGCCAGCAGTGAAGGGAACGGGGAGCTGTTTTTT. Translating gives CASSEGNGELFF.

This CDR3 reads CASSTAEPLYGYTF. In nucleotides, the CDR3 is TGTGCCAGCAGTACGGCGGAGCCTTTATATGGCTACACCTTC. The rearrangement joins TRBV25-1 to TRBJ1-2; no clear D gene. The V gene's germline CDR1 is MGHDK and CDR2 SYGVNS. V was cut by 5 bases and J by 5 bases, with 15 bases left in between. This CDR3 is built from 14 residues.

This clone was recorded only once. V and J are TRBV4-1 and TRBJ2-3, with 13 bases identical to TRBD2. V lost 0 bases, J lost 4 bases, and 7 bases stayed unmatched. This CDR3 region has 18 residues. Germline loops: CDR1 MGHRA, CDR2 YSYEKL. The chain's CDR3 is CASSQEGGLAGVADTQYF. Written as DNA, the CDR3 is TGCGCCAGCAGCCAAGAGGGAGGACTAGCGGGGGTGGCAGATACGCAGTATTTT.

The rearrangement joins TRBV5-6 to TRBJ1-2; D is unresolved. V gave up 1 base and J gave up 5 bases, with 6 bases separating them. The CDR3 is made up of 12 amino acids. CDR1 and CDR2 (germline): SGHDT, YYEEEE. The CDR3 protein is CASSLKSYGYTF. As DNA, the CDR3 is TGTGCCAGCAGCTTGAAATCGTATGGCTACACCTTC. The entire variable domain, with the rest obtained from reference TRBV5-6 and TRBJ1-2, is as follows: DAGVTQSPTHLIKTRGQQVTLRCSPKSGHDTVSWYQQALGQGPQFIFQYYEEEERQRGNFPDRFSGHQFPNYSSELNVNALLLGDSALYLCASSLKSYGYTFGSGTRLTVV.

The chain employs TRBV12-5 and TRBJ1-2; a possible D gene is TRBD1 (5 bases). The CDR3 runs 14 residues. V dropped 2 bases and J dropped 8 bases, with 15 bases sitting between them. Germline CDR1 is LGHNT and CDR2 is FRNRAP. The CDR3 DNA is TGTGCTAGTGGTTTGTGGGGCCCAAGGGAAGGCTACACCTTC. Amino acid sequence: CASGLWGPREGYTF.

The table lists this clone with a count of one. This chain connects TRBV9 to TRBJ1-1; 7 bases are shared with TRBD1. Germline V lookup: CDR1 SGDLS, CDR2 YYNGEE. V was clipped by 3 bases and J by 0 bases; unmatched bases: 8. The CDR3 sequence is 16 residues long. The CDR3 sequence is CASSDSGQRLNTEAFF. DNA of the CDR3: TGTGCCAGCAGCGATTCGGGACAGAGATTGAACACTGAAGCTTTCTTT.

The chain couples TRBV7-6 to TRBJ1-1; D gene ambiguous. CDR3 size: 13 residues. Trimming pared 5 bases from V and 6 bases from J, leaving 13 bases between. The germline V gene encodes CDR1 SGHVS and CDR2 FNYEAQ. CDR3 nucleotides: TGTGCCAGCAGCCTAGACCGTATGTCTGAAGCTTTCTTT. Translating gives CASSLDRMSEAFF.

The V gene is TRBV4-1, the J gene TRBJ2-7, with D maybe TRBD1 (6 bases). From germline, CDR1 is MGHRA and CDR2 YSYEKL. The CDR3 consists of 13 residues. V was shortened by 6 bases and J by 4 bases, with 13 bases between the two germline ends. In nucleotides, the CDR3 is TGCGCCAGCAGTAGACAGGACTTGTACGAGCAGTACTTC. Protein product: CASSRQDLYEQYF.

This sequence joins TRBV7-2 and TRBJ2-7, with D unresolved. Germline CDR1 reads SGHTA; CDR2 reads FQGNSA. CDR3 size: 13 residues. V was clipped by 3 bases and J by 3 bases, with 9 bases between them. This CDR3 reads CASSFRRGYEQYF. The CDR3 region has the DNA TGTGCCAGCAGCTTCCGACGTGGCTACGAGCAGTACTTC.

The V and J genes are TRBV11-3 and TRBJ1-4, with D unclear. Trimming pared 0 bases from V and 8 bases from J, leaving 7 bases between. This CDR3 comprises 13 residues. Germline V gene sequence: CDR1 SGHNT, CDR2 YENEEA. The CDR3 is CASSLEAEEKLFF. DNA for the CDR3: TGTGCCAGCAGCTTAGAGGCGGAAGAAAAACTGTTTTTT. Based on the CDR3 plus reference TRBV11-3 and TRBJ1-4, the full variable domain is EAGVVQSPRYKIIEKKQPVAFWCNPISGHNTLYWYLQNLGQGPELLIRYENEEAVDDSQLPKDRFSAERLKGVDSTLKIQPAELGDSAVYLCASSLEAEEKLFFGSGTQLSVL.

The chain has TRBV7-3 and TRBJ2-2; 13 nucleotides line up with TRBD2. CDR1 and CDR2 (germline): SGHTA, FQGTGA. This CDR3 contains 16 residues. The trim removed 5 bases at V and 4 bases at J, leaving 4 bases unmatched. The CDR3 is CASSPTSGGATGELFF. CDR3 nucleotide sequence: TGTGCCAGCAGCCCCACTAGCGGGGGGGCCACCGGGGAGCTGTTTTTT.

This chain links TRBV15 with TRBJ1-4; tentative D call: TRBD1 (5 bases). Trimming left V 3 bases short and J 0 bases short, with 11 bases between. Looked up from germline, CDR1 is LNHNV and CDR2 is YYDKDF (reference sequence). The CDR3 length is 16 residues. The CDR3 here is CATSRVLGATNEKLFF. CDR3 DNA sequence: TGTGCCACCAGCAGGGTTCTAGGGGCAACTAATGAAAAACTGTTTTTT.

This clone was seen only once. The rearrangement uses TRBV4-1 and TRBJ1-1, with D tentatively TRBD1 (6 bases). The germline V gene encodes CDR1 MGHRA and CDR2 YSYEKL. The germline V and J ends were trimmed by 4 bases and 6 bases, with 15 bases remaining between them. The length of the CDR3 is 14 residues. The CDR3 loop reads CASSRDRRRPEAFF. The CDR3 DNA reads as TGCGCCAGCAGCCGAGACAGGAGAAGGCCTGAAGCTTTCTTT.

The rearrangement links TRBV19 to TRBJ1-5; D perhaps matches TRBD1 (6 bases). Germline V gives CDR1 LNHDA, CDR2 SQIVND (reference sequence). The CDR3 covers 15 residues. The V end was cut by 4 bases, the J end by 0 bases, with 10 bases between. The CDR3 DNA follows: TGTGCCAGTAGTACGACAGGAAATAGCAATCAGCCCCAGCATTTT. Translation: CASSTTGNSNQPQHF.

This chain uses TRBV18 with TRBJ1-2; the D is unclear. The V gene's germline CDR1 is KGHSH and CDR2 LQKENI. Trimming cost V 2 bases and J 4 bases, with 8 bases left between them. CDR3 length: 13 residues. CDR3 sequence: CASSPEFGYGYTF. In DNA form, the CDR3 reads TGTGCCAGCTCACCAGAGTTTGGCTATGGCTACACCTTC.

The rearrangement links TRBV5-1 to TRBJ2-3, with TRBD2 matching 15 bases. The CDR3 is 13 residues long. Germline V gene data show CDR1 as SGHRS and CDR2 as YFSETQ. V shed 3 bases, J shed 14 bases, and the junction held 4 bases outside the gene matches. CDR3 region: CASSSGLAGGVYF. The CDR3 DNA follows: TGCGCCAGCAGCTCCGGACTAGCGGGAGGGGTGTATTTT.

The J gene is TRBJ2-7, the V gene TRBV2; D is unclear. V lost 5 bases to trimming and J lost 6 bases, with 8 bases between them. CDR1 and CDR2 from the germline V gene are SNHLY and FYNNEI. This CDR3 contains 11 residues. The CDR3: CASSFTSEQYF. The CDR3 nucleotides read TGTGCCAGCAGTTTTACAAGCGAGCAGTACTTC.

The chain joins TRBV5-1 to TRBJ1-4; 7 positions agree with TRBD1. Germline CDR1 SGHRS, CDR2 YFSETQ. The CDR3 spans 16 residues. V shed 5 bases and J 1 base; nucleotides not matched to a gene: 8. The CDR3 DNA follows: TGCGCCAGCAGGTCAGGGGGTTCCTTAACTAATGAAAAACTGTTTTTT. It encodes CASRSGGSLTNEKLFF.

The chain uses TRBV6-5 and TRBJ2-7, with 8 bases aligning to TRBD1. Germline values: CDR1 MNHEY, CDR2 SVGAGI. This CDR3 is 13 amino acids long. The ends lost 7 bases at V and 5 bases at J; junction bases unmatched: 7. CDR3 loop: CASTGTGLHEQYF. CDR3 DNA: TGTGCCAGCACCGGGACAGGACTCCACGAGCAGTACTTC.

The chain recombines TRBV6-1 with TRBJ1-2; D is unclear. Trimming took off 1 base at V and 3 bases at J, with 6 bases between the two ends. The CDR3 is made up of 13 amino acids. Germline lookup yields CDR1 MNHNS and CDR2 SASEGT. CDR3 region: CASSEGTYYGYTF. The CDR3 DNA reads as TGTGCCAGCAGTGAAGGGACCTACTATGGCTACACCTTC.

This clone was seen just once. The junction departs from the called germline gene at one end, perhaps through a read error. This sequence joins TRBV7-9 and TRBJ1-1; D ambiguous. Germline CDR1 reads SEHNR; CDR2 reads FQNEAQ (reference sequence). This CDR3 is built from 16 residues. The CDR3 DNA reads TGTGCCAACAGCTTAGAAATGTCCGCGGAGAACACTGAAGCTTTCTTT. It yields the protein CANSLEMSAENTEAFF.

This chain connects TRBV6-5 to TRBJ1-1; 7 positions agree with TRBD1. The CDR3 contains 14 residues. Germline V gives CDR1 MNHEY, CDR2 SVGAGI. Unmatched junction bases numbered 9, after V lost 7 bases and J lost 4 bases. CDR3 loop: CASTLGTVGTEAFF. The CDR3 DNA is TGTGCCAGCACCCTCGGGACAGTGGGCACTGAAGCTTTCTTT.

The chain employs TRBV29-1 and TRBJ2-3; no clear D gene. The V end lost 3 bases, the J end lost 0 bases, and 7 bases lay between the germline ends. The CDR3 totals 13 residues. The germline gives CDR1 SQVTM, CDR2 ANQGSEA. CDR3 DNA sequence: TGCAGCGTTGAGCGGCTTAGCACAGATACGCAGTATTTT. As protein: CSVERLSTDTQYF.

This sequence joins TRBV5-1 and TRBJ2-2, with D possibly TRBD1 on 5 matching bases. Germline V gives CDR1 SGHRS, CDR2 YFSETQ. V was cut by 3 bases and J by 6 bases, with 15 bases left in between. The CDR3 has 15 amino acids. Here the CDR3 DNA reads TGCGCCAGCAGCTCGGCCACAGGTAGCTCCGGGGAGCTGTTTTTT. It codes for CASSSATGSSGELFF.

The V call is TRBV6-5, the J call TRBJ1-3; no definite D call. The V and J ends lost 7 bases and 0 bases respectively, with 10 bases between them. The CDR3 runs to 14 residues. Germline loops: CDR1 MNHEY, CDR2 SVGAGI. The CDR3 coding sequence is TGTGCCAGCACCACACGGATCTCTGGAAACACCATATATTTT. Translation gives CASTTRISGNTIYF.

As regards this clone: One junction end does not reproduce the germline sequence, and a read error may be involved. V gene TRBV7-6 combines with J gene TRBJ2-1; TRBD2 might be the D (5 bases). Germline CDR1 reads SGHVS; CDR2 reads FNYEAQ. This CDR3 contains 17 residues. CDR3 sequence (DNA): TGTGTCAGCAGCCAACAAGTCGAGGGTTGGACCTACAATGAGCAGTTCTTC. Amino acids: CVSSQQVEGWTYNEQFF.

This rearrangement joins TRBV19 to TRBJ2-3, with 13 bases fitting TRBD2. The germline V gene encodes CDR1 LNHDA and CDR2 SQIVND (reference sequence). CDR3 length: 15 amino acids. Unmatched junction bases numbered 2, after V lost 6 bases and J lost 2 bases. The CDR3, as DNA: TGTGCCAGTAGGGGACTAGCGGGGTTCACAGATACGCAGTATTTT. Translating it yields CASRGLAGFTDTQYF.

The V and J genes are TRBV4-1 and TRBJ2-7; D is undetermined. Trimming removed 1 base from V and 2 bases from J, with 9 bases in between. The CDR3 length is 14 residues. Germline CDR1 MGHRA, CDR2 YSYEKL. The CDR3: CASSQGDGPYEQYF. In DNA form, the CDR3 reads TGCGCCAGCAGCCAAGGTGACGGACCCTACGAGCAGTACTTC.

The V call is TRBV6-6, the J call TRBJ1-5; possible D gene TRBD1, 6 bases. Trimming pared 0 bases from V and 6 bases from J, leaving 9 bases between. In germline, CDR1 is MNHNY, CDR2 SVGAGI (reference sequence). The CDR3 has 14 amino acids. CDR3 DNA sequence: TGTGCCAGCAGTTACTCAAGGGACACTCAGCCCCAGCATTTT. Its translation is CASSYSRDTQPQHF.

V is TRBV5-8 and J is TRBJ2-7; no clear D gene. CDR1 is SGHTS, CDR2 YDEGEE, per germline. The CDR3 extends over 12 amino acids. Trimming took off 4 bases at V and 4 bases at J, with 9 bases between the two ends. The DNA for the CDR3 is TGTGCCAGCAGCGATCCTTGGTACGAGCAGTACTTC. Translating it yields CASSDPWYEQYF.

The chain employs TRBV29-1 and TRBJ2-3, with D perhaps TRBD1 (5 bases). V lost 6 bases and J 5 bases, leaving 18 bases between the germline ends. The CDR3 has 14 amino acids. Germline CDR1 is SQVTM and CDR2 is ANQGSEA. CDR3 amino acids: CSVGRTTQGDTQYF. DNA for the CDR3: TGCAGCGTGGGTAGGACGACTCAGGGAGATACGCAGTATTTT.